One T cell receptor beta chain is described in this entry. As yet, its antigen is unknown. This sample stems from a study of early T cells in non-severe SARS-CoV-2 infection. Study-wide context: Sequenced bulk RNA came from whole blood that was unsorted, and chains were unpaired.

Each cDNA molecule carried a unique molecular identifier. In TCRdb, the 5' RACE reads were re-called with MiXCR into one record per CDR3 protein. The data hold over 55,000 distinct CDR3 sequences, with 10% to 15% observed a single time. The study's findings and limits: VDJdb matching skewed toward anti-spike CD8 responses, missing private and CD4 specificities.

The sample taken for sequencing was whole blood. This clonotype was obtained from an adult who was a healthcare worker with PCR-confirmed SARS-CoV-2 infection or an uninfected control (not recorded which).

CDR3 residues: CASSLAPLEKSDEQFF. As DNA, the CDR3 is TGCGCCAGCAGCTTGGCCCCACTAGAAAAGTCCGATGAGCAGTTCTTC. The chain carries TRBV5-1 and TRBJ2-1, with a tentative D call TRBD2 (5 bases). This CDR3 is 16 amino acids long. Trimming left V 0 bases short and J 8 bases short, with 18 bases between. The germline CDR1 and CDR2 sequences are SGHRS and YFSETQ.